A single sample is the source of the 20 T cell receptor beta chains below, sequenced in a study of shared clonotypes between healthy human individuals (dated by TCRdb to the early 2020s). Library method: the immunoSEQ multiplex PCR assay. As stored in TCRdb, this immuneACCESS dataset retains in-frame rearrangements with V and J assigned. A fraction of the clones does not appear; measured against another copy, unresolved V genes explain less than half of the discrepancy, and the remainder lacks a known reason. A total of some 650,000 clones appear in this sample, almost 97% of them only once. 0.057% of the sample belongs to the ten largest clones. Source material: naive CD4+ T cells sorted from blood. The cell subset or site label, as the study defines it: CD45RA+ positively selected. These receptors were collected from a woman younger than 45 in good health.

The rearrangement links TRBV19 to TRBJ2-3; D might be TRBD2 (5 bases). V gave up 6 bases and J gave up 2 bases, with 15 bases separating them. The CDR3 extends over 15 amino acids. CDR1 is LNHDA and CDR2 is SQIVND in the germline V gene (reference sequence). The chain's CDR3 is CASRPLDRDTDTQYF. In DNA form, the CDR3 reads TGTGCCAGTAGACCACTAGACCGGGACACAGATACGCAGTATTTT.

The chain has TRBV10-2 and TRBJ2-1; 7 bases map to TRBD1. Germline trimming cut 4 bases from V and 9 bases from J; bases unmatched to any gene: 3. Germline V gives CDR1 WSHSY, CDR2 SAAADI. This CDR3 is built from 12 residues. CDR3 coding DNA: TGCGCCAGCAGTGTACAGGGGATTGAGCAGTTCTTC. It specifies CASSVQGIEQFF.

The gene calls are TRBV6-1 and TRBJ2-7; tentative D call: TRBD2 (6 bases). The CDR3 is made up of 16 amino acids. V lost 0 bases to trimming and J lost 3 bases, with 15 bases between them. CDR1 and CDR2 from the germline V gene are MNHNS and SASEGT. The CDR3 sequence is CASSEALASALYEQYF. CDR3 nucleotides: TGTGCCAGCAGTGAAGCTCTGGCTAGCGCCCTCTACGAGCAGTACTTC.

V is TRBV11-2 and J is TRBJ2-1; TRBD2 aligns across 12 bases. This CDR3 has 18 residues. Germline CDR1 reads SGHAT; CDR2 reads FQNNGV. V was pared by 7 bases and J by 1 base, with 11 bases of the junction left unmatched. The CDR3 sequence: CASTTRRTSGKSYNEQFF. The CDR3 DNA reads TGTGCCAGCACGACCCGCCGGACTAGCGGGAAGTCCTACAATGAGCAGTTCTTC.

The chain is built from TRBV18 and TRBJ1-4; D is possibly TRBD1 (5 bases). CDR1 is KGHSH, CDR2 LQKENI, per germline. Between the trimmed V and J ends, which lost 5 bases and 4 bases, there was a span of 11 bases. The CDR3 contains 14 residues. Here the CDR3 DNA reads TGTGCCAGCTCAAAACAGGAGGGTAATGAAAAACTGTTTTTT. Translating it yields CASSKQEGNEKLFF. Filled out from reference TRBV18 and TRBJ1-4, the complete variable domain reads NAGVMQNPRHLVRRRGQEARLRCSPMKGHSHVYWYRQLPEEGLKFMVYLQKENIIDESGMPKERFSAEFPKEGPSILRIQQVVRGDSAAYFCASSKQEGNEKLFFGSGTQLSVL.

This clone was seen once. V gene TRBV28 combines with J gene TRBJ2-4, with TRBD1 matching over 9 bases. Unmatched junction bases numbered 6, after V lost 5 bases and J lost 7 bases. Per the germline V gene, CDR1 is MDHEN and CDR2 is SYDVKM. CDR3 length equals 14 residues. CDR3 region: CASSIQGASNIQYF. The CDR3 DNA is TGTGCCAGCAGTATACAGGGGGCGAGCAACATTCAGTACTTC.

The chain has TRBV15 and TRBJ2-1; 9 positions match TRBD1. The CDR3 runs 14 residues. Germline lookup yields CDR1 LNHNV and CDR2 YYDKDF (reference sequence). Germline trimming cut 9 bases from V and 1 base from J; bases unmatched to any gene: 4. CDR3 region: CATSGTGSYNEQFF. CDR3 DNA: TGTGCCACGTCCGGGACAGGGTCCTACAATGAGCAGTTCTTC.

The chain recombines TRBV27 with TRBJ2-5; 8 bases agree with TRBD1. CDR1 and CDR2 from the germline V gene are MNHEY and SMNVEV (reference sequence). There are 13 residues in the CDR3. V lost 4 bases and J lost 3; bases outside the gene matches: 1. The chain's CDR3 is CASSSGQEETQYF. CDR3 DNA: TGTGCCAGCAGTTCGGGACAGGAAGAGACCCAGTACTTC.

The chain employs TRBV28 and TRBJ2-1; D is undetermined. The CDR3 contains 13 residues. Germline CDR1 MDHEN, CDR2 SYDVKM. Trimming stripped 6 bases from V and 12 bases from J, with 18 bases between. In DNA, the CDR3 is TGTGCCAGCAGCCCATCCCCCACTCCCGCGCAGTTCTTC. As protein: CASSPSPTPAQFF.

This rearrangement joins TRBV19 to TRBJ2-6, with 7 bases lining up with TRBD2. J gave up 0 bases and V 5 bases, and 4 bases lay outside the gene matches. This CDR3 spans 16 amino acids. Germline assignment: CDR1 LNHDA and CDR2 SQIVND (reference sequence). The CDR3: CASSPGTNSGANVLTF. The CDR3 bases are TGTGCCAGTAGTCCAGGGACTAACTCTGGGGCCAACGTCCTGACTTTC. The complete variable domain, with remaining parts taken from reference TRBV19 and TRBJ2-6, reads DGGITQSPKYLFRKEGQNVTLSCEQNLNHDAMYWYRQDPGQGLRLIYYSQIVNDFQKGDIAEGYSVSREKKESFPLTVTSAQKNPTAFYLCASSPGTNSGANVLTFGAGSRLTVL.

The chain is built from TRBV2 and TRBJ1-5; no reliable D call. The CDR3 covers 14 residues. Deletions cut 1 base from V and 5 bases from J, with 9 bases between. The germline V gene has CDR1 SNHLY and CDR2 FYNNEI. CDR3: CASSEGGWDQPQHF. In DNA form, the CDR3 reads TGTGCCAGCAGTGAAGGGGGTTGGGATCAGCCCCAGCATTTT.

The gene calls are TRBV7-9 and TRBJ1-1; no clear D gene. CDR3 length: 14 amino acids. V was trimmed by 1 base and J by 5 bases, leaving 11 bases between them. Per the germline V gene, CDR1 is SEHNR and CDR2 is FQNEAQ (reference sequence). CDR3 sequence (DNA): TGTGCCAGCAGCTTAGGTGACGGGTGGACTGAAGCTTTCTTT. Its protein is CASSLGDGWTEAFF.

The chain links TRBV20-1 to TRBJ1-5; D is unclear. V lost 7 bases to trimming and J lost 10 bases, with 5 bases between them. CDR1 DFQATT and CDR2 SNEGSKA come from the germline V gene (reference sequence). CDR3 size: 8 residues. CDR3 in amino acids: CSGGPQHF. The DNA of the CDR3 is TGCAGTGGTGGTCCCCAGCATTTT.

V is TRBV2 and J is TRBJ1-1; the match to TRBD1 covers 7 bases. Germline-derived CDR1 and CDR2 are SNHLY and FYNNEI. CDR3 size: 14 residues. Losses at the gene ends were 7 bases for V and 0 bases for J; bases not matched to a gene: 5. The CDR3 DNA is TGTGCCAGCATTGAGGGACAGCTGAACACTGAAGCTTTCTTT. It is translated as CASIEGQLNTEAFF. Drawing the rest from reference TRBV2 and TRBJ1-1, the complete variable domain is EPEVTQTPSHQVTQMGQEVILRCVPISNHLYFYWYRQILGQKVEFLVSFYNNEISEKSEIFDDQFSVERPDGSNFTLKIRSTKLEDSAMYFCASIEGQLNTEAFFGQGTRLTVV.

The CDR3 loop is CASSMCLAKNIQYF. CDR3 nucleotides: TGTGCCAGCAGCATGTGCTTAGCCAAAAACATTCAGTACTTC. V usage is TRBV21-1 and J usage is TRBJ2-4. TRBV21-1 is termed a pseudogene. This CDR3 contains 14 residues.

The chain has TRBV5-1 and TRBJ2-7, with TRBD1 as a possible D gene (6 bases). Trimming left V 6 bases short and J 2 bases short, with 12 bases between. Germline V gives CDR1 SGHRS, CDR2 YFSETQ. The CDR3 consists of 13 residues. This CDR3 is CASKGVSTYEQYF. In nucleotides, the CDR3 is TGCGCCAGCAAGGGGGTCAGCACCTACGAGCAGTACTTC.

This chain joins TRBV11-3 and TRBJ2-7, with no clear D. The germline gives CDR1 SGHNT, CDR2 YENEEA. V shed 5 bases and J shed 7 bases, with 15 bases lying between them. The CDR3 is made up of 13 amino acids. The CDR3 is CASSIGPDREQYF. CDR3 bases: TGTGCCAGCAGCATCGGACCAGACCGGGAGCAGTACTTC. The full variable domain, in which reference TRBV11-3 and TRBJ2-7 provide the parts outside the CDR3, is EAGVVQSPRYKIIEKKQPVAFWCNPISGHNTLYWYLQNLGQGPELLIRYENEEAVDDSQLPKDRFSAERLKGVDSTLKIQPAELGDSAVYLCASSIGPDREQYFGPGTRLTVT.

CDR3 loop: CASRINLRPDTQYF. CDR3 nucleotides: TGTGCCAGCAGGATAAACCTGAGACCAGATACGCAGTATTTT. V gene TRBV27 combines with J gene TRBJ2-3; no clear D gene. Trimming cost V 6 bases and J 4 bases, with 14 bases left between them. Per germline, CDR1 MNHEY and CDR2 SMNVEV (reference sequence). The CDR3 loop spans 14 amino acids.

The chain carries TRBV6-6 and TRBJ2-3, with D perhaps matching TRBD1 (5 bases). The V gene's germline CDR1 is MNHNY and CDR2 SVGAGI (reference sequence). V gave up 4 bases and J gave up 0 bases, with 11 bases separating them. This CDR3 is built from 15 residues. CDR3 bases: TGTGCCAGCAGTTCCCACAGGACCAGCACAGATACGCAGTATTTT. Protein sequence: CASSSHRTSTDTQYF.

The genes are TRBV27 and TRBJ1-2; 9 positions agree with TRBD1. CDR1 MNHEY and CDR2 SMNVEV come from the germline V gene (reference sequence). The CDR3 is made up of 14 amino acids. The V gene end was trimmed by 9 bases and the J gene end by 4 bases; junction bases not matched to a gene: 9. In nucleotides, the CDR3 is TGTGCCAGTGGGGGGGGACAGGGCAGCTATGGCTACACCTTC. Amino acid sequence: CASGGGQGSYGYTF.